These 19 T cell receptor beta chains came from one sample sequenced in a study of molecular identifiers for immune sequencing clone quantification listed by TCRdb under 2018. The library relied on PCR. Sequencing was performed on an Illumina MiSeq. In TCRdb, the public reads were trimmed at Q25 with fastp and aligned with MiXCR, with productive beta chains retained. Rows with a matching CDR3 protein are joined into one entry that keeps the most common DNA and genes. The sample table contains tens of thousands of distinct CDR3 sequences; only one count was recorded for approximately 17% of them. The ten most abundant clones make up about 7% of the sample. The material sequenced was naive CD8+ T cells from blood, with Jurkat cell RNA spiked in. This specimen's cell subset or site label, interpreted: FACS-sorted CD8+CD4-CCR7+CD45RA+ naive T cells. These TCRs come from a human donor in good health. Some libraries in this study had Jurkat cell RNA spiked in.

This clonotype was detected many times. The V call is TRBV13, the J call TRBJ2-1; D remains ambiguous. Germline V gene sequence: CDR1 PRHDT, CDR2 FYEKMQ (reference sequence). This CDR3 has 12 amino acids. The V end was cut by 5 bases, the J end by 6 bases, with 8 bases between. In DNA form, the CDR3 reads TGTGCCAGCAGCCCCCCAGGCAATGAGCAGTTCTTC. Translating gives CASSPPGNEQFF.

This clonotype was observed many times. This chain joins TRBV7-9 and TRBJ2-3; 10 bases map to TRBD2. Germline assignment: CDR1 SEHNR and CDR2 FQNEAQ (reference sequence). The CDR3 sequence is 16 residues long. The junction had 9 bases not matched to a gene; V was cut back by 4 bases and J by 5 bases. The CDR3 DNA follows: TGTGCCAGCAGCTCGCCAGCGGGAGGGCCAGGAGATACGCAGTATTTT. Translated: CASSSPAGGPGDTQYF.

CDR3 sequence reads: CASSQEWQSIDTQYF. CDR3 sequence (DNA): TGCGCCAGCAGCCAAGAGTGGCAGTCCATAGATACGCAGTATTTT. This sequence joins TRBV4-3 and TRBJ2-3; D gene uncertain. CDR1 is LGHNA, CDR2 YSLEER, per germline. V lost 0 bases and J 5 bases, leaving 12 bases between the germline ends. This CDR3 has 15 amino acids.

The V and J genes are TRBV4-1 and TRBJ1-3, with D unresolved. The V gene lost 1 base and the J gene lost 2 bases, with 9 bases spanning the gap. Germline V gene data show CDR1 as MGHRA and CDR2 as YSYEKL. CDR3 length: 15 residues. The DNA for the CDR3 is TGCGCCAGCAGCCAAGGTCAGGTGGCTGGAAACACCATATATTTT. Translated: CASSQGQVAGNTIYF.

In this sample, this clonotype turned up many times. The chain employs TRBV25-1 and TRBJ2-7, with D perhaps matching TRBD2 (6 bases). CDR3 length: 18 residues. Germline assignment: CDR1 MGHDK and CDR2 SYGVNS. V was clipped by 1 base and J by 3 bases, with 22 bases between them. The CDR3 reads CASSEFFSQSSAIYEQYF. CDR3 bases: TGTGCCAGCAGTGAATTTTTTAGTCAGTCTAGCGCCATCTACGAGCAGTACTTC.

Remarks on this clonotype: Just one base apart from a much larger clone, this may be a read error. The chain is built from TRBV28 and TRBJ2-7; D is perhaps TRBD2 (6 bases). The CDR3 is 15 amino acids. V was clipped by 3 bases and J by 2 bases, with 14 bases between them. Germline loops: CDR1 MDHEN, CDR2 SYDVKM. CDR3 DNA: TGTGCCAGCAGTTTTCAAGCGGGCGAACCCTACGAGCAGTACTTC. It yields the protein CASSFQAGEPYEQYF.

Only one count was recorded for this clonotype. A much larger clone lies a single base off, so this may be a read error. The chain combines TRBV6-2 or TRBV6-3 with TRBJ2-2; D call uncertain. V was cut by 10 bases and J by 2 bases, with 8 bases left in between. Germline V lookup: CDR1 MNHEY, CDR2 SVGEGT. The CDR3 covers 12 residues. The CDR3 bases are TGTGCCAACACCGACAACACCGGGGAGCTGTTTTTT. Residues: CANTDNTGELFF.

This clonotype was observed a few times. The chain employs TRBV27 and TRBJ2-4; D perhaps matches TRBD2 (7 bases). Deletions cut 5 bases from V and 7 bases from J, with 12 bases between. Germline lookup yields CDR1 MNHEY and CDR2 SMNVEV (reference sequence). CDR3 length equals 13 residues. DNA of the CDR3: TGTGCCAGCAGTCTACAGGGAGGGAACATTCAGTACTTC. Amino acid sequence: CASSLQGGNIQYF.

There are a few counts of this clonotype. This sequence joins TRBV4-2 and TRBJ2-7, with D maybe TRBD2 (5 bases). The V gene lost 4 bases and the J gene lost 5 bases, with 12 bases spanning the gap. Germline CDR1 is LGHNA and CDR2 is YNFKEQ. This CDR3 has 13 residues. CDR3 bases: TGTGCCAGCAGCCGACTACTAGGTAACGAGCAGTACTTC. Amino acids: CASSRLLGNEQYF.

The table lists this clonotype with many counts. The chain couples TRBV9 to TRBJ1-1, with a tentative D call TRBD1 (5 bases). The CDR3 has 14 residues. Between the trimmed V and J ends, which lost 0 bases and 5 bases, there was a span of 11 bases. Germline values: CDR1 SGDLS, CDR2 YYNGEE. CDR3 in DNA: TGTGCCAGCAGCGTAGGCAGGGAGGGGACTGAAGCTTTCTTT. Translation gives CASSVGREGTEAFF.

This clonotype was seen repeatedly, ten times or more. The chain carries TRBV20-1 and TRBJ2-7; 9 bases fit TRBD2. The germline V gene has CDR1 DFQATT and CDR2 SNEGSKA (reference sequence). CDR3 size: 16 residues. The ends lost 3 bases at V and 0 bases at J; junction bases unmatched: 9. The CDR3 DNA reads TGCAGTGCTAGCTGGGTAGCGGGAGAGCGCTCCTACGAGCAGTACTTC. It specifies CSASWVAGERSYEQYF.

This clonotype was detected many times. V and J are TRBV28 and TRBJ2-7; no definite D call. Per the germline V gene, CDR1 is MDHEN and CDR2 is SYDVKM. CDR3 length equals 14 residues. V was clipped by 7 bases and J by 2 bases, with 15 bases between them. The CDR3 loop is CASTLTRLPYEQYF. CDR3 bases: TGTGCCAGCACCCTTACAAGACTCCCCTACGAGCAGTACTTC. Variable domain in full (rest from reference TRBV28 and TRBJ2-7): DVKVTQSSRYLVKRTGEKVFLECVQDMDHENMFWYRQDPGLGLRLIYFSYDVKMKEKGDIPEGYSVSREKKERFSLILESASTNQTSMYLCASTLTRLPYEQYFGPGTRLTVT.

The V and J genes are TRBV5-6 and TRBJ2-5; no clear D. Trimming took off 4 bases at V and 5 bases at J, with 6 bases between the two ends. Per the germline V gene, CDR1 is SGHDT and CDR2 is YYEEEE. The CDR3 spans 11 residues. In DNA, the CDR3 is TGTGCCAGCAGCCAATGGGAGACCCAGTACTTC. Its protein is CASSQWETQYF.

This chain connects TRBV7-3 to TRBJ2-1, with 10 bases matching TRBD2. V dropped 0 bases and J dropped 10; count of bases not matched to a gene: 9. Germline lookup yields CDR1 SGHTA and CDR2 FQGTGA. CDR3 length: 16 amino acids. The CDR3 loop reads CASSLTPSSGSREQFF. For the CDR3, the DNA is TGTGCCAGCAGCTTAACGCCGTCTAGCGGGAGTCGGGAGCAGTTCTTC. Looking up the rest from reference TRBV7-3 and TRBJ2-1 gives the full variable domain: GAGVSQTPSNKVTEKGKYVELRCDPISGHTALYWYRQSLGQGPEFLIYFQGTGAADDSGLPNDRFFAVRPEGSVSTLKIQRTERGDSAVYLCASSLTPSSGSREQFFGPGTRLTVL.

The V gene is TRBV19, the J gene TRBJ1-5; D is possibly TRBD1 (5 bases). CDR1 LNHDA and CDR2 SQIVND come from the germline V gene (reference sequence). The V and J ends lost 7 bases and 4 bases respectively, with 8 bases between them. The CDR3 runs to 12 residues. The DNA for the CDR3 is TGTGCCAGTAAGCAGGGAAATCAGCCCCAGCATTTT. Amino acid sequence: CASKQGNQPQHF.

This clonotype was counted a single time. This may be a read error: a much more frequent sequence differs by one nucleotide. The chain has TRBV27 and TRBJ2-7, with TRBD1 matching 7 bases. The length of the CDR3 is 15 residues. CDR1 MNHEY and CDR2 SMNVEV come from the germline V gene (reference sequence). CDR3 region: CASSLSGQRGYEQHF. The CDR3 DNA follows: TGTGCCAGCAGTTTATCGGGACAGAGAGGCTACGAGCAGCACTTC.

This clonotype appeared a few times. The gene calls are TRBV9 and TRBJ1-1, with 8 nucleotides matching TRBD1. The junction had 10 bases not matched to a gene; V was cut back by 3 bases and J by 6 bases. CDR1 and CDR2 (germline): SGDLS, YYNGEE. The CDR3 consists of 15 residues. CDR3 coding DNA: TGTGCCAGCAGCGGTACAGGGGGTTCTTTGGCTGAAGCTTTCTTT. Translating it yields CASSGTGGSLAEAFF.

The chain joins TRBV6-2 or TRBV6-3 to TRBJ2-3; D might be TRBD2 (6 bases). The germline gives CDR1 MNHEY, CDR2 SVGEGT. The CDR3 runs 14 residues. The ends were cut back, 6 bases at V and 2 bases at J, with 12 bases in the middle. DNA for the CDR3: TGTGCCAGCAGAGAGCGGGCGTTCACAGATACGCAGTATTTT. Residues: CASRERAFTDTQYF.

This clonotype was detected a few times. The gene calls are TRBV28 and TRBJ2-7; D remains unclear. This CDR3 spans 14 amino acids. Per the germline V gene, CDR1 is MDHEN and CDR2 is SYDVKM. Deletions cut 7 bases from V and 0 bases from J, with 13 bases between. The DNA of the CDR3 is TGTGCCAGCAATACACCAGAACGCTCCTACGAGCAGTACTTC. Residues: CASNTPERSYEQYF.